The subject of this entry is one T cell receptor (beta chain). The antigen remains unidentified. All patients were treatment-naive before thyroid surgery. The data belong to a study of metastatic and nonmetastatic thyroid tumors. Study conclusions and caveats: In both blood and tumor samples, TCR beta diversity was reported significantly higher for malignant than benign nodules.

The authors' processing: It was from CDR3 differences across clinicopathological groups that a distant-metastasis classifier for papillary thyroid cancer was built. TCRdb reassembled clones from the PCR reads with MiXCR. Clone size and V and J calls follow TCRdb, not the original study. The repertoire holds roughly 15,000 clones, with about 31% as singletons. The V gene end was trimmed by 0 bases and the J gene end by 7 bases; junction bases not matched to a gene: 8. CDR3 length: 17 amino acids. Germline lookup yields CDR1 SGDLS and CDR2 YYNGEE. V and J are TRBV9 and TRBJ2-1; 12 nucleotides match TRBD2. The TCR was taken from a female donor with papillary thyroid cancer or a benign thyroid nodule (not recorded which). Some clones in this sample may be carry-over from other donors' samples. The sample consisted of tumor tissue. The CDR3 DNA follows: TGTGCCAGCAGCGTAGGAGTCGGGACTAGCGGGTTTAATGAGCAGTTCTTC. It translates to CASSVGVGTSGFNEQFF.